Shown below are 28 T cell receptor beta chains from a single sample sequenced in a study of regulatory T cells in long-lasting Graves disease. HTBI primers from iRepertoire and Arm-PCR of CDR3 regions yielded the TCR beta libraries. TCRdb re-called the multiplex PCR reads with MiXCR, one entry per CDR3 protein. This table holds some 470,000 distinct CDR3 sequences, around a fifth found once. Time point in this sample: persistent/refractory GD, antithyroid drugs over 5 years with positive TRAb. Extracted RNA from PBMCs served as the source of the TCR library. The material was peripheral blood mononuclear cells (PBMCs), obtained when the disease was refractory, from a patient treated with antithyroid drugs. These TCRs come from a female donor with Graves disease.

This clonotype showed up just once. V gene TRBV6-5 combines with J gene TRBJ1-5, with a weak D call TRBD1 (6 bases). From germline, CDR1 is MNHEY and CDR2 SVGAGI. The CDR3 has 17 amino acids. The V end lost 0 bases, the J end lost 0 bases, and 12 bases lay between the germline ends. The CDR3 DNA is TGTGCCAGCAGTTACTCTTGGACAGACCTTAGCAATCAGCCCCAGCATTTT. This sequence encodes CASSYSWTDLSNQPQHF.

This clonotype was picked up a small number of times. A much larger clone differs from this one at a single base, so this may be a read error. The J gene is TRBJ1-1, the V gene TRBV10-3, with TRBD1 as a possible D gene (5 bases). This CDR3 is 13 amino acids long. Germline CDR1 ENHRY, CDR2 SYGVKD. Trimming took 5 bases from V and 1 from J, leaving 8 bases between them. The CDR3 region is CAISWDPNTEAFF. As DNA, the CDR3 is TGTGCCATCAGTTGGGACCCGAACACTGAAGCTTTCTTT.

This clonotype has a handful of counts. DNA of the CDR3: TGCGCCAGCAGCTTGGCCGGGTTTAATGAAAAACTGTTTTTT. Translation gives CASSLAGFNEKLFF. J is TRBJ1-4 and V is TRBV5-1, with D unresolved. The germline V gene has CDR1 SGHRS and CDR2 YFSETQ. The germline V and J ends were trimmed by 0 bases and 4 bases, with 7 bases remaining between them. The CDR3 is 14 residues long.

The chain carries TRBV20-1 and TRBJ2-3, with 8 bases identical to TRBD1. This CDR3 is 17 amino acids long. Germline CDR1 and CDR2: DFQATT and SNEGSKA (reference sequence). V lost 6 bases, J lost 0 bases, and 14 bases stayed unmatched. CDR3 sequence reads: CSAKPQPDRVSTDTQYF. Here the CDR3 DNA reads TGCAGTGCAAAGCCTCAACCGGACAGGGTTAGCACAGATACGCAGTATTTT.

The genes are TRBV6-1 and TRBJ2-7; 11 bases are a match to TRBD2. This CDR3 contains 16 residues. V lost 6 bases to trimming and J lost 3 bases; unmatched junction nucleotides: 10. Germline V CDR1 and CDR2: MNHNS, SASEGT. The CDR3 DNA follows: TGTGCCAGCAGCAACCCCCTAGCGGGAGGATTCTACGAGCAGTACTTC. Amino acids: CASSNPLAGGFYEQYF.

This chain links TRBV7-2 with TRBJ1-3; D ambiguous. The CDR3 loop spans 15 amino acids. The germline gives CDR1 SGHTA, CDR2 FQGNSA. V lost 1 base and J 2 bases, leaving 9 bases between the germline ends. The CDR3 bases are TGTGCCAGCAGCTTAGGGCCAGTCGCTGGAAACACCATATATTTT. It encodes CASSLGPVAGNTIYF.

The chain is built from TRBV24-1 and TRBJ2-1; TRBD1 matches 10 bases. The V gene end was trimmed by 3 bases and the J gene end by 9 bases; junction bases not matched to a gene: 10. Germline V gene data show CDR1 as KGHDR and CDR2 as SFDVKD. The CDR3 totals 16 residues. CDR3 sequence (DNA): TGTGCCACCAGTGATGGTTGGGACAGGGGTCTGAGTGAGCAGTTCTTC. It is translated as CATSDGWDRGLSEQFF.

The chain carries TRBV5-5 and TRBJ1-5; D perhaps matches TRBD1 (6 bases). The CDR3 is 18 amino acids. Trimming took off 3 bases at V and 2 bases at J, with 21 bases between the two ends. The germline V gene encodes CDR1 SGHKS and CDR2 YYEKEE (reference sequence). As DNA, the CDR3 is TGTGCCAGCAGCTACTTCCCGGGACATCTCATGGGCAATCAGCCCCAGCATTTT. Protein sequence: CASSYFPGHLMGNQPQHF.

This chain uses TRBV30 with TRBJ1-2; the D gene is possibly TRBD1 (5 bases). The CDR3 sequence is 11 residues long. Trimming removed 3 bases at V and 4 bases at J, with 6 bases between. Germline V gene data show CDR1 as GTSNPN and CDR2 as SVGIG (reference sequence). CDR3 in DNA: TGTGCCTGGAGCGGGGCCTATGGCTACACCTTC. It is translated as CAWSGAYGYTF.

The genes are TRBV20-1 and TRBJ1-6; 8 bases fit TRBD1. The CDR3 consists of 14 residues. The germline V gene encodes CDR1 DFQATT and CDR2 SNEGSKA (reference sequence). With V trimmed by 6 bases and J by 9 bases, 10 bases remained unmatched. As DNA, the CDR3 is TGCAGTGCGCCCAGGGGGCGCGGGATTTCACCCCTCCACTTT. Translated: CSAPRGRGISPLHF.

There are a few counts of this clonotype. V gene TRBV7-9 combines with J gene TRBJ2-7; D possibly corresponds to TRBD1 (6 bases). Per the germline V gene, CDR1 is SEHNR and CDR2 is FQNEAQ (reference sequence). The CDR3 totals 16 residues. With 5 bases removed from V and 2 bases from J, the gap between germline ends came to 19 bases. The CDR3 bases are TGTGCCAGCAGCCTTGGGACCGGGACAAAAGCCTACGAGCAGTACTTC. Protein: CASSLGTGTKAYEQYF.

Notes on this clonotype: A much bigger clone sits one base away, suggesting this may be a read error. The gene calls are TRBV28 and TRBJ2-6; weak D call: TRBD1 (6 bases). Germline V gene lookup returns CDR1 MDHEN and CDR2 SYDVKM. The CDR3 runs 14 residues. This CDR3 reads CASRQGSGANALTF. The CDR3 region has the DNA TGTGCCAGCAGACAGGGTTCTGGGGCCAACGCCCTGACTTTC.

The chain employs TRBV4-2 and TRBJ1-2; D remains ambiguous. Looked up from germline, CDR1 is LGHNA and CDR2 is YNFKEQ. The CDR3 totals 14 residues. The ends were cut back, 0 bases at V and 6 bases at J, with 11 bases in the middle. CDR3 in DNA: TGTGCCAGCAGCCAAGAGTTGGGGTGGGATGGCTACACCTTC. Translation gives CASSQELGWDGYTF.

This clonotype was seen more than once but under ten times. The chain combines TRBV19 with TRBJ2-2; 12 positions agree with TRBD2. Losses at the gene ends were 6 bases for V and 5 bases for J; bases not matched to a gene: 10. The CDR3 is made up of 17 amino acids. Germline CDR1 and CDR2: LNHDA and SQIVND (reference sequence). The CDR3 reads CASRNLTSGSRTGELFF. DNA for the CDR3: TGTGCCAGTAGGAACCTGACTAGCGGGAGTCGGACCGGGGAGCTGTTTTTT.

The table lists this clonotype with a count of one. V is TRBV7-2 and J is TRBJ2-5; D gene ambiguous. The ends were cut back, 2 bases at V and 5 bases at J, with 9 bases in the middle. The CDR3 totals 13 residues. Per the germline V gene, CDR1 is SGHTA and CDR2 is FQGNSA. CDR3: CASSLKRIETQYF. Here the CDR3 DNA reads TGTGCCAGCAGCTTAAAACGTATCGAGACCCAGTACTTC.

This chain joins TRBV11-2 and TRBJ2-1, with D perhaps TRBD1 (6 bases). This CDR3 has 18 residues. CDR1 SGHAT and CDR2 FQNNGV come from the germline V gene. The V and J ends lost 0 bases and 5 bases respectively, with 20 bases between them. CDR3 protein: CASSLEPWVGASNNEQFF. CDR3 DNA: TGTGCCAGCAGCTTAGAACCATGGGTGGGGGCCTCTAACAATGAGCAGTTCTTC.

Ten or more counts support this clonotype. CDR3 residues: CASSLETGNQPQHF. CDR3 DNA: TGTGCCAGCAGTTTAGAGACAGGGAATCAGCCCCAGCATTTT. J is TRBJ1-5 and V is TRBV12-3 or TRBV12-4; 7 bases line up with TRBD1. This CDR3 has 14 residues. V was clipped by 1 base and J by 4 bases; unmatched bases: 1.

This clonotype was seen at least ten times. The chain combines TRBV20-1 with TRBJ1-4; D uncertain. V was clipped by 2 bases and J by 5 bases, with 9 bases between them. Germline V gives CDR1 DFQATT, CDR2 SNEGSKA (reference sequence). The CDR3 contains 13 residues. Here the CDR3 reads CSARKGQNEKLFF. The CDR3 nucleotides are TGCAGTGCTAGAAAGGGTCAGAATGAAAAACTGTTTTTT.

Points on this clonotype: Sequence at one end of the junction differs from germline and may be a read error. This rearrangement joins TRBV5-1 to TRBJ1-1, with a possible D match to TRBD1 (5 bases). This CDR3 spans 16 amino acids. CDR1 and CDR2 (germline): SGHRS, YFSETQ. The CDR3 DNA sequence: TGCGCCAGCAGCTTAATATATCGGGGCCCGAACACTGAAACTTTCTTT. Its translation: CASSLIYRGPNTETFF.

The V call is TRBV2, the J call TRBJ2-2; a weak D match, TRBD1 (5 bases). Germline loops: CDR1 SNHLY, CDR2 FYNNEI. V dropped 3 bases and J dropped 1 base, with 12 bases sitting between them. The CDR3 consists of 16 residues. The CDR3 spells CASSDLGARNTGELFF. CDR3 nucleotide sequence: TGTGCCAGCAGTGATCTAGGGGCGCGGAACACCGGGGAGCTGTTTTTT.

In its sample, this clonotype was seen many times. The chain uses TRBV5-1 and TRBJ1-2, with TRBD1 identical over 7 bases. Losses at the gene ends were 4 bases for V and 5 bases for J; bases not matched to a gene: 5. The germline gives CDR1 SGHRS, CDR2 YFSETQ. The CDR3 covers 13 residues. The CDR3 loop is CASSRGQDYGYTF. The CDR3 DNA follows: TGCGCCAGCAGCAGGGGGCAGGATTATGGCTACACCTTC.

This clonotype was counted between two and nine times. This sequence joins TRBV29-1 and TRBJ1-2; D is perhaps TRBD1 (5 bases). There are 14 residues in the CDR3. Trimming removed 0 bases at V and 2 bases at J, with 10 bases between. Germline V gene lookup returns CDR1 SQVTM and CDR2 ANQGSEA. CDR3 DNA: TGCAGCGTTGAAGAAAACAGGAAGAACTATGGCTACACCTTC. Its translation: CSVEENRKNYGYTF.

This clonotype was detected many times. The CDR3 here is CASSPERGVTGELFF. The CDR3 bases are TGTGCCAGTAGTCCGGAGCGGGGGGTCACCGGGGAGCTGTTTTTT. The rearrangement joins TRBV19 to TRBJ2-2; 9 bases line up with TRBD2. Germline V gene lookup returns CDR1 LNHDA and CDR2 SQIVND (reference sequence). The CDR3 runs to 15 residues. Trimming at V came to 5 bases and at J to 4 bases, leaving 5 bases not matched to a gene.

V usage is TRBV10-3 and J usage is TRBJ2-2, with 7 bases identical to TRBD1. Looked up from germline, CDR1 is ENHRY and CDR2 is SYGVKD. The CDR3 is 18 amino acids. The J segment lost 4 bases and the V segment lost 10 bases, leaving 21 bases of the junction unmatched. The CDR3 is CATGPGTEASKGTGELFF. The CDR3 DNA is TGTGCCACCGGGCCCGGGACAGAGGCGTCGAAGGGCACCGGGGAGCTGTTTTTT.

This clonotype occurred many times. The J gene is TRBJ2-1, the V gene TRBV11-2; unclear D gene. Germline lookup yields CDR1 SGHAT and CDR2 FQNNGV. V shed 0 bases and J shed 4 bases, with 7 bases lying between them. This CDR3 region has 14 residues. The CDR3 loop reads CASSLDLGYNEQFF. CDR3 DNA: TGTGCCAGCAGCTTAGATCTAGGTTACAATGAGCAGTTCTTC.

This clonotype was recorded a few times. The chain uses TRBV9 and TRBJ1-1; no reliable D call. This CDR3 is built from 16 residues. Germline V gene sequence: CDR1 SGDLS, CDR2 YYNGEE. Trimming took off 4 bases at V and 1 base at J, with 17 bases between the two ends. This CDR3 is CASSLAGSPPNTEAFF. In DNA form, the CDR3 reads TGTGCCAGCAGCCTTGCCGGGTCCCCCCCGAACACTGAAGCTTTCTTT.

V is TRBV29-1 and J is TRBJ1-2, with 7 bases lining up with TRBD1. V gave up 6 bases and J gave up 3 bases; unmatched junction bases: 7. This CDR3 has 13 residues. Germline CDR1 and CDR2: SQVTM and ANQGSEA. CDR3 DNA sequence: TGCAGCGTAAGACAGGGAGCAGACTATGGCTACACCTTC. It specifies CSVRQGADYGYTF.

There are a few counts of this clonotype. V usage is TRBV18 and J usage is TRBJ1-1; 10 nucleotides line up with TRBD1. The CDR3 has 13 residues. From germline, CDR1 is KGHSH and CDR2 LQKENI. The trim removed 3 bases at V and 10 bases at J, leaving 5 bases unmatched. The CDR3 DNA follows: TGTGCCAGCTCACCGGGGGACAGGGGCCGAGCTTTCTTT. Its protein product is CASSPGDRGRAFF.